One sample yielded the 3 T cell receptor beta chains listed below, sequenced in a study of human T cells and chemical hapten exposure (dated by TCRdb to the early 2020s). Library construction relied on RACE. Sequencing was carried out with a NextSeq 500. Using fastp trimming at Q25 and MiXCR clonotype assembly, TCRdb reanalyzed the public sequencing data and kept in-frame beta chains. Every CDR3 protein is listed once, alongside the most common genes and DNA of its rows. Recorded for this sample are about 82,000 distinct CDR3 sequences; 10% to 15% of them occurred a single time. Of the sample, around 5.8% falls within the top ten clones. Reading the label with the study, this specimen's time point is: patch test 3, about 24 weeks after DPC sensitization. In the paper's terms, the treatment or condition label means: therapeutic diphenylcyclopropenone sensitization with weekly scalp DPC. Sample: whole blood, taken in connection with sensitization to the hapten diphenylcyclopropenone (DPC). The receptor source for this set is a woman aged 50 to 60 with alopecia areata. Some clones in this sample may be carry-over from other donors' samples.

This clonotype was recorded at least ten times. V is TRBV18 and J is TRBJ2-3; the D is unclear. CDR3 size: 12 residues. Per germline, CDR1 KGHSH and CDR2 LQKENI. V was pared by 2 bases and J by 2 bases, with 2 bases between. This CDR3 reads CASSPDTDTQYF. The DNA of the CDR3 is TGTGCCAGCTCACCAGACACAGATACGCAGTATTTT.

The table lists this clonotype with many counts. The CDR3 sequence is CASSTRWSSYNEQFF. The CDR3 nucleotides read TGTGCCAGTAGTACCCGATGGAGCTCCTACAATGAGCAGTTCTTC. The chain is built from TRBV19 and TRBJ2-1; D is unclear. Trimming pared 4 bases from V and 0 bases from J, leaving 10 bases between. The germline V gene has CDR1 LNHDA and CDR2 SQIVND (reference sequence). The CDR3 spans 15 residues.

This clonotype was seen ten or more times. CDR3 DNA sequence: TGCAGCGCTATTAACACTGAAGCTTTCTTT. The encoded protein is CSAINTEAFF. The chain recombines TRBV29-1 with TRBJ1-1; D uncertain. In germline, CDR1 is SQVTM, CDR2 ANQGSEA. V was shortened by 7 bases and J by 2 bases, with 5 bases between the two germline ends. The CDR3 sequence is 10 residues long. Full variable domain (remainder filled in from reference TRBV29-1 and TRBJ1-1): SAVISQKPSRDICQRGTSLTIQCQVDSQVTMMFWYRQQPGQSLTLIATANQGSEATYESGFVIDKFPISRPNLTFSTLTVSNMSPEDSSIYLCSAINTEAFFGQGTRLTVV.